This is a list of T cell receptor beta chains from one sample in a study of shared clonotypes between healthy human individuals. Libraries were prepared by immunoSEQ multiplex PCR; TCRdb keeps only in-frame clonotypes and omits some of them. In the table there are hundreds of thousands of clones, approximately 96% of which are singletons. Input material: naive CD8+ T cells sorted from blood. The receptor source for this set is a woman aged 25 to 39 in good health. Each CDR3 is given with its conserved first and last residue. D genes are given only for firm matches. Some rows mark clone size as missing; the rest say once, few, many or name a class of expanded clone.

d_call | j_call | v_call | clone_size | cdr3_aa | cdr3_nt
NA | TRBJ1-2 | TRBV27 | NA | CASSFGAAYGYTF | TGTGCCAGCAGTTTTGGGGCAGCCTATGGCTACACCTTC
NA | TRBJ2-7 | TRBV27 | NA | CASSPRTVLSSYEQYF | TGTGCCAGCAGTCCGCGGACAGTTTTGAGCTCCTACGAGCAGTACTTC
TRBD2 | TRBJ2-5 | TRBV5-1 | NA | CASSSSGRAETQYF | TGCGCCAGCAGCTCTAGCGGGAGGGCGGAGACCCAGTACTTC
TRBD1 | TRBJ2-7 | TRBV28 | NA | CASSLRTGLSYEQYF | TGTGCCAGCAGTTTAAGGACAGGGCTCTCCTACGAGCAGTACTTC
TRBD1 | TRBJ2-2 | TRBV28 | NA | CASSTDRELNTGELFF | TGTGCCAGCAGTACCGACAGGGAATTAAACACCGGGGAGCTGTTTTTT
TRBD2 | TRBJ2-7 | TRBV2 | NA | CASEHSGTSAAWEQYF | TGTGCCAGCGAACACTCCGGGACTAGCGCGGCATGGGAGCAGTACTTC
TRBD1 | TRBJ1-4 | TRBV13 | once | CASSLGGQGDEKLFF | TGTGCCAGCAGCTTAGGGGGACAGGGGGATGAAAAACTGTTTTTT
NA | TRBJ2-6 | TRBV5-6 | once | CASRSAQPKFSGANVLTF | TGTGCCAGCAGGTCGGCCCAACCAAAATTCTCTGGGGCCAACGTCCTGACTTTC
NA | TRBJ2-1 | TRBV7-9 | NA | CASSLGQGKYNEQFF | TGTGCCAGCAGCTTAGGTCAGGGCAAATACAATGAGCAGTTCTTC
TRBD2 | TRBJ2-1 | TRBV27 | NA | CATGGGSGSYNEQFF | TGTGCCACCGGGGGGGGTAGCGGATCCTACAATGAGCAGTTCTTC
NA | TRBJ2-3 | TRBV28 | NA | CASSPQWTGADTQYF | TGTGCCAGCAGCCCCCAATGGACGGGCGCAGATACGCAGTATTTT
NA | TRBJ2-5 | TRBV7-6 | once | CASSLRLQETQYF | TGTGCCAGCAGCTTACGACTCCAGGAGACCCAGTACTTC
NA | TRBJ2-7 | TRBV30 | NA | CAWSVGLASKNYEQYF | TGTGCCTGGAGTGTCGGGTTGGCTAGCAAAAACTACGAGCAGTACTTC
TRBD2 | TRBJ2-7 | TRBV5-4 | NA | CASSSGLAGSNEQYF | TGTGCCAGCAGCTCCGGACTAGCGGGTTCAAACGAGCAGTACTTC
NA | TRBJ2-3 | TRBV7-3 | NA | CASSSLSTDTQYF | TGTGCCAGCAGCTCACTGAGCACAGATACGCAGTATTTT
TRBD1 | TRBJ1-2 | TRBV2 | few | CASVPRTGVLAHYGYTF | TGTGCCAGCGTACCACGGACAGGGGTCCTCGCGCACTATGGCTACACCTTC
NA | TRBJ2-1 | TRBV28 | NA | CASSFRLLYHRDSEQFF | TGTGCCAGCAGTTTCCGACTGCTCTACCACAGGGATAGTGAGCAGTTCTTC
NA | TRBJ1-1 | TRBV2 | once | CAGGNTEAFF | TGTGCCGGGGGTAACACTGAAGCTTTCTTT
NA | TRBJ2-2 | TRBV6-1 | NA | CASSDLQPVSTGELFF | TGTGCCAGCAGTGATCTCCAGCCAGTAAGCACCGGGGAGCTGTTTTTT
NA | TRBJ1-5 | TRBV28 | once | CASSNGGLGQPQHF | TGTGCCAGCAGTAATGGGGGGCTGGGTCAGCCCCAGCATTTT
TRBD1 | TRBJ2-7 | TRBV27 | once | CASSLRQGTYEQYF | TGTGCCAGCAGTTTAAGACAGGGGACCTACGAGCAGTACTTC
TRBD1 | TRBJ2-7 | TRBV10-1 | NA | CASSGQGYEQYF | TGCGCCAGCAGTGGACAGGGATACGAGCAGTACTTC
TRBD2 | TRBJ2-6 | TRBV9 | NA | CASSVGIRDYISGGANVLTF | TGTGCCAGCAGCGTAGGTATCCGGGACTACATATCTGGCGGGGCCAACGTCCTGACTTTC
TRBD2 | TRBJ2-7 | TRBV28 | NA | CASSLYATSGPYEQYF | TGTGCCAGCAGTTTATATGCGACTAGCGGGCCCTACGAGCAGTACTTC
NA | TRBJ2-2 | TRBV2 | NA | CASAVAGDGGELFF | TGTGCCAGTGCGGTTGCGGGTGACGGGGGGGAGCTGTTTTTT
NA | TRBJ1-1 | TRBV29-1 | NA | CSVTDSPRGAFF | TGCAGCGTCACGGACTCCCCGAGGGGAGCTTTCTTT